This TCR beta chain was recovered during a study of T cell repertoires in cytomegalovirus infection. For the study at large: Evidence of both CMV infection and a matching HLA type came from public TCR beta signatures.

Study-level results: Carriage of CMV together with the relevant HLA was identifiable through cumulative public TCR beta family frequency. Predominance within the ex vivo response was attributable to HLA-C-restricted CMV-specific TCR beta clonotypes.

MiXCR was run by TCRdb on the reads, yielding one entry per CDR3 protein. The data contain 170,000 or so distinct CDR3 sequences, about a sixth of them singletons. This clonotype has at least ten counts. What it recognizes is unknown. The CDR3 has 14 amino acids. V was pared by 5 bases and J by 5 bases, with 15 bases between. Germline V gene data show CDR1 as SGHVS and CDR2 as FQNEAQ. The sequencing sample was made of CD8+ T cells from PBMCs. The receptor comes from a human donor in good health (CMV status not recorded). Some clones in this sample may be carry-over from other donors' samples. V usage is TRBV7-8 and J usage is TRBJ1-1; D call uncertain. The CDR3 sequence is CASSLDWERTEAFF. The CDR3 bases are TGTGCCAGCAGCCTGGACTGGGAGAGGACTGAAGCTTTCTTT.